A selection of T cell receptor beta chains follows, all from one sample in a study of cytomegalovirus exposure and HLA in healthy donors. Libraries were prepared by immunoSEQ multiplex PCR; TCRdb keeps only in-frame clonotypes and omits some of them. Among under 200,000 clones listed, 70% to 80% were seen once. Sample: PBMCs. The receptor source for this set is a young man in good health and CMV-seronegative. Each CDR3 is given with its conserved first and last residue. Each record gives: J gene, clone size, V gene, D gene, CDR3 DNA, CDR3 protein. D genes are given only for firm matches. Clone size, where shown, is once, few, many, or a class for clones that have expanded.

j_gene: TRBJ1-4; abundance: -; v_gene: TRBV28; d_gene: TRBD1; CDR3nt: TGTGCCAGCAGTTCACAGGGGGGGGGCGAAAAACTGTTTTTT; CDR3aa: CASSSQGGGEKLFF
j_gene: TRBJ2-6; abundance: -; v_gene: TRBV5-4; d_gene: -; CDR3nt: TGTGCCAGCAGCTTGGGGGGGCCAGACAACGTCCTGACTTTC; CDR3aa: CASSLGGPDNVLTF
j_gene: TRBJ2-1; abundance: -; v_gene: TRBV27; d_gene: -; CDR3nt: TGTGCCAGCAGTTTGATGCCAGGAACCCTTAATGAGCAGTTCTTC; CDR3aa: CASSLMPGTLNEQFF
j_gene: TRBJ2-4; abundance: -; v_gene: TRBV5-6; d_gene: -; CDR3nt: TGTGCCAGCAGCTTGGATCTAGCCAAAAACATTCAGTACTTC; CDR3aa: CASSLDLAKNIQYF
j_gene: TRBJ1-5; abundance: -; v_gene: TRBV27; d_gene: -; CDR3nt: TGTGCCAGCAGTCTACGAGGGAATCAGCCCCAGCATTTT; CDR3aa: CASSLRGNQPQHF
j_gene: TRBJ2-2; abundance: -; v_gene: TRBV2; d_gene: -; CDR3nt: TGTGCCAGCAGGAGCCCGGTGGCGGGGACCACCGGGGAGCTGTTTTTT; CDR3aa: CASRSPVAGTTGELFF
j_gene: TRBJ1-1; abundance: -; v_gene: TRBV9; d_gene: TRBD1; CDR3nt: TGTGCCAGCAGCCCCCGGACAGGGATGAACACTGAAGCTTTCTTT; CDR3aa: CASSPRTGMNTEAFF
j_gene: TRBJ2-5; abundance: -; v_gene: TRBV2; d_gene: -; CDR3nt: TGTGCCAGCAGTGGGGAAGGGCAGGGTGAAACCCAGTACTTC; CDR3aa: CASSGEGQGETQYF
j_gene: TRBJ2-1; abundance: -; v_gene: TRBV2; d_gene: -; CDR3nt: TGTGCCAGCCGCGAGGCTCCGCGCTCCTACAATGAGCAGTTCTTC; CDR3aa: CASREAPRSYNEQFF
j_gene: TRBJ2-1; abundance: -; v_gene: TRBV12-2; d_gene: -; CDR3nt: TGTGCAAGTCGCTTAGGAGTGGAGCAGTTCTTC; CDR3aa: CASRLGVEQFF
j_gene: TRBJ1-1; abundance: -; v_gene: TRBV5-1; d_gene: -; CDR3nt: TGCGCCAGCAGCGGAACAGGGCAGAGGGAAGCTTTCTTT; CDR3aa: CASSGTGQREAFF
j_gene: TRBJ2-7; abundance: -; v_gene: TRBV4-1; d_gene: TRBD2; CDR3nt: TGCGCCAGCAGCCCCGGCGGGGGGGGTTACGAGCAGTACTTC; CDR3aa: CASSPGGGGYEQYF
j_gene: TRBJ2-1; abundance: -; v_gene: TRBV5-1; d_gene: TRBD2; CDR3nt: TGCGCCAGCAGCTCGCCGGGACTAGCGCTCAATGAGCAGTTCTTC; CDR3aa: CASSSPGLALNEQFF
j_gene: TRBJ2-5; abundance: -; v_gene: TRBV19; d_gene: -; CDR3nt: TGTGCCAGTAGCCCCTGGAGCCCGCAAGAGACCCAGTACTTC; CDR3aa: CASSPWSPQETQYF
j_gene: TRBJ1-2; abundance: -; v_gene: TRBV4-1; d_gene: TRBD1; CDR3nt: TGCGCCAGCAGCCAAGATATGGTCGGGACAGGGTATGGCTACACCTTC; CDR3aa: CASSQDMVGTGYGYTF
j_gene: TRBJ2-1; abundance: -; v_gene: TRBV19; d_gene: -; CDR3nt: TGTGCCAGTAGTCCTGAGCGGGTTCAATTAAATGAGCAGTTCTTC; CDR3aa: CASSPERVQLNEQFF
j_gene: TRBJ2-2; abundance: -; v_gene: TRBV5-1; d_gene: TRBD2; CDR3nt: TGCGCCAGCAGCTTACTAGCGGTTTCTACCGGGGAGCTGTTTTTT; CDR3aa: CASSLLAVSTGELFF
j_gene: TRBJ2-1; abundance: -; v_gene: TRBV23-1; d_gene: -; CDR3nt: TGCGCCAGCAACAGAAAGAACAGGTACAATGAGCAGTTCTTC; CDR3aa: CASNRKNRYNEQFF
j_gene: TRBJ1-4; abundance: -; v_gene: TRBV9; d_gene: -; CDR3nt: TGTGCCAGCAGCGTAGATTCGGGGTCGGGGGTCGGCGAAAAACTGTTTTTT; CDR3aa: CASSVDSGSGVGEKLFF
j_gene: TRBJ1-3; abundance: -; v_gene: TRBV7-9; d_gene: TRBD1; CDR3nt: TGTGCCTCAGGGGGACCAGCTTCTGGAAACACCATATATTTT; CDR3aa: CASGGPASGNTIYF
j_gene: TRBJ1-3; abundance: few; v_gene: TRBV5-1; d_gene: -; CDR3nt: TGCGCCAGCACCATACAGGGCTCTGGAAACACCATATATTTT; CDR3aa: CASTIQGSGNTIYF
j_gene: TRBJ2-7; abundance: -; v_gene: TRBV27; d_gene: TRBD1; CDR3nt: TGTGCCAGCAGTTTATCTCGACAGGGGGCCTACGAGCAGTACTTC; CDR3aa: CASSLSRQGAYEQYF
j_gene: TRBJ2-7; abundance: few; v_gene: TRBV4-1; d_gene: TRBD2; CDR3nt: TGCGCCAGCAGCCCGGGAGGGGGCTACGAGCAGTACTTC; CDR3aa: CASSPGGGYEQYF
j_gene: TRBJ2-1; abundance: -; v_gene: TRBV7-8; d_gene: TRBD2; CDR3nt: TGTGCCAGCAGCTTAGCGGTTGTACTAGCGGGAGTTGAGCAGTTCTTC; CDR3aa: CASSLAVVLAGVEQFF
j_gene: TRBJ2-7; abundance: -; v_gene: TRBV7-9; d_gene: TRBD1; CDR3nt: TGTGCCAGCAGCCCGGCCGGGACAGTGTCCTACGAGCAGTACTTC; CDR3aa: CASSPAGTVSYEQYF
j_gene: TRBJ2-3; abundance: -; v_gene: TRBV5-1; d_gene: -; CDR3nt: TGCGCCAGCAGCTTTAGAGGCGGTCCCGGAGATACGCAGTATTTT; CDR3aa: CASSFRGGPGDTQYF
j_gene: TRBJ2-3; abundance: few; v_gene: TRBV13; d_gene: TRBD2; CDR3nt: TGTGCCAGCAGCTCGGGACTAGCGGGGGGAAGTACAGATACGCAGTATTTT; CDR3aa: CASSSGLAGGSTDTQYF
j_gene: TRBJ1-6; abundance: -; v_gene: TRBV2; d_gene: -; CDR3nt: TGTGCCAGCTCGCGGGAACAGGATAATTCACCCCTCCACTTT; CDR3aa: CASSREQDNSPLHF
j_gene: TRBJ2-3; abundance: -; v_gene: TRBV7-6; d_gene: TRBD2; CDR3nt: TGTGCCAGCAGCCAAAAGATTAGCGGGCCTAGCACAGATACGCAGTATTTT; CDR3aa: CASSQKISGPSTDTQYF
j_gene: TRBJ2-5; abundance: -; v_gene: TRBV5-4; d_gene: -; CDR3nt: TGTGCCAGCAGTGTGCGTGGCAGGGAAGAGACCCAGTACTTC; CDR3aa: CASSVRGREETQYF
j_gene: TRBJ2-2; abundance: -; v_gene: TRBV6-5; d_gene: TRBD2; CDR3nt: TGTGCCAGCAGTTTAGCGGGAGGGCTTACCGGGGAGCTGTTTTTT; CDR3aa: CASSLAGGLTGELFF
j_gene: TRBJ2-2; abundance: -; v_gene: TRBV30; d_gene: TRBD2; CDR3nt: TGTGCCTGGAGTTTGATCGCGGGAGGGCCCCGTGGCGGGGAGCTGTTTTTT; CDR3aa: CAWSLIAGGPRGGELFF
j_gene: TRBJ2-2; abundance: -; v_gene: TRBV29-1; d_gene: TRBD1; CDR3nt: TGCAGCGGGCAAGAGGTACAGGGGGCTGCCGGGGAGCTGTTTTTT; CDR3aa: CSGQEVQGAAGELFF
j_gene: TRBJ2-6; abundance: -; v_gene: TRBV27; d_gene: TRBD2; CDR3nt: TGTGCCAGCAGTTTATATCCGGAGCGGGAGACCGCTGGGGCCAACGTCCTGACTTTC; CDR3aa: CASSLYPERETAGANVLTF
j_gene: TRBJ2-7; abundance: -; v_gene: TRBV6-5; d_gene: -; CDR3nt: TGTGCCAGCAGTAGAGGGGGATTACCCTACGAGCAGTACTTC; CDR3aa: CASSRGGLPYEQYF
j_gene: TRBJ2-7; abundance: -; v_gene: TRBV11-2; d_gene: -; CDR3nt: TGTGCCAGCAGCTTAGGCGTTACCGAGCAGTACTTC; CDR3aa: CASSLGVTEQYF
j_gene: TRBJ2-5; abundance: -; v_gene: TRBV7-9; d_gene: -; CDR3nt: TGTGCCAGCAGCTTAGCGGGAGAGGAGGAGACCCAGTACTTC; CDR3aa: CASSLAGEEETQYF
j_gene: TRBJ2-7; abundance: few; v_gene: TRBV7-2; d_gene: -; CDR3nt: TGTGCCAGCAGCTCGGACTACTCCTACGAGCAGTACTTC; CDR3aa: CASSSDYSYEQYF
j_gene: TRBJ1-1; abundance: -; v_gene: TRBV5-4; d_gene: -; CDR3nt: TGTGCCAGCAGCTTTGACAGGAGGAACACTGAAGCTTTCTTT; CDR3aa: CASSFDRRNTEAFF
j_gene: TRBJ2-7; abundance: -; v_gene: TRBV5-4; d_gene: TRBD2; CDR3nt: TGTGCCAGCAGCTCGCGGGACTATGGCTACGAGCAGTACTTC; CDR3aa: CASSSRDYGYEQYF
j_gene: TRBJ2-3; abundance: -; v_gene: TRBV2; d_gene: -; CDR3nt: TGTGCCAGCAGTGGGGTGGGAGGTTCAGATACGCAGTATTTT; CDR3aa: CASSGVGGSDTQYF
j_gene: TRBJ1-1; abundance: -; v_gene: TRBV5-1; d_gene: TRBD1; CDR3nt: TGCGCCAGCAGCCCACGACAGGGATCTGAAGCTTTCTTT; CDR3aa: CASSPRQGSEAFF
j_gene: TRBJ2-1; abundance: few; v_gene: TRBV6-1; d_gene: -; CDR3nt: TGTGCCAGCAGTCAGGGGACGTACAATGAGCAGTTCTTC; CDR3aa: CASSQGTYNEQFF